The rows below give T cell receptor beta chains drawn from one sample of a study of blood T cell repertoires in COVID-19. TCRdb's table, derived via immunoSEQ multiplex PCR, lists solely in-frame clones and lacks some. The sample shows about 59,000 clones, roughly nine tenths of them seen only once. Sequencing used peripheral blood. These receptors originate from a human donor in a cohort sampled during active COVID-19. Both conserved end residues are part of each CDR3. The order of the fields is CDR3 DNA, CDR3 protein, J gene, D gene, clone size, CDR3 length, V gene. The D gene is left open where the match is weak. Clone size, where shown, is once, few, many, or a class for clones that have expanded.

CDR3nt: TGTGCCACCAGCCCCCCAGGGGGAGGACACACCATATATTTT
CDR3aa: CATSPPGGGHTIYF
j_gene: TRBJ1-3
d_gene: TRBD1
abundance: NA
len: 14
v_gene: TRBV15

CDR3nt: TGTGCCAGCAGCCCCAGACCGAGAAAACAGGGTCTCAGCGAGCAGTACTTC
CDR3aa: CASSPRPRKQGLSEQYF
j_gene: TRBJ2-7
d_gene: NA
abundance: once
len: 17
v_gene: TRBV7-2

CDR3nt: TGTGCCAGCAGCCCCCCCGGACTAGCGGGAGCCAAAAACATTCAGTACTTC
CDR3aa: CASSPPGLAGAKNIQYF
j_gene: TRBJ2-4
d_gene: TRBD2
abundance: NA
len: 17
v_gene: TRBV9

CDR3nt: TGTGCCAGCAGCATGGGACAGGACCCTGCCTACGAGCAGTACTTC
CDR3aa: CASSMGQDPAYEQYF
j_gene: TRBJ2-7
d_gene: TRBD1
abundance: NA
len: 15
v_gene: TRBV5-4

CDR3nt: TGTGCCAGCGGTCCCCCTGGGTTTGCGGGTGAGCAGTTCTTC
CDR3aa: CASGPPGFAGEQFF
j_gene: TRBJ2-1
d_gene: NA
abundance: once
len: 14
v_gene: TRBV3-1/TRBV3-2

CDR3nt: TGTGCTAGTGGCTCCGGCTCGACTAGCCCGTCCTCCGAGCAGTACTTC
CDR3aa: CASGSGSTSPSSEQYF
j_gene: TRBJ2-7
d_gene: TRBD2
abundance: NA
len: 16
v_gene: TRBV12-5

CDR3nt: TGTGCCAGCACTCCGGGGGGGGCTGGGACTGAAGCTTTCTTT
CDR3aa: CASTPGGAGTEAFF
j_gene: TRBJ1-1
d_gene: NA
abundance: NA
len: 14
v_gene: TRBV6-6

CDR3nt: TGTGCCAGCAGTGCCCTAGCGGGAGTATTGAATGAGCAGTTCTTC
CDR3aa: CASSALAGVLNEQFF
j_gene: TRBJ2-1
d_gene: TRBD2
abundance: NA
len: 15
v_gene: TRBV27

CDR3nt: TGTGCCAGCAGCTTAAACAGTGCCACCGGGGAGCTGTTTTTT
CDR3aa: CASSLNSATGELFF
j_gene: TRBJ2-2
d_gene: NA
abundance: NA
len: 14
v_gene: TRBV7-3

CDR3nt: TGTGCCAGCAGTTTATGGCTAGCGGCAACCTACAATGAGCAGTTCTTC
CDR3aa: CASSLWLAATYNEQFF
j_gene: TRBJ2-1
d_gene: TRBD2
abundance: NA
len: 16
v_gene: TRBV27

CDR3nt: TGTGCCAGCAGTTTAGCGGGTTCTGGTGGCTACACCTTC
CDR3aa: CASSLAGSGGYTF
j_gene: TRBJ1-2
d_gene: NA
abundance: few
len: 13
v_gene: TRBV28

CDR3nt: TGTGCCAGCAGCCCAAACTACTCTGGAAACACCATATATTTT
CDR3aa: CASSPNYSGNTIYF
j_gene: TRBJ1-3
d_gene: NA
abundance: NA
len: 14
v_gene: TRBV7-9

CDR3nt: TGTGCCATCAGTGAAACCGGGACAGGGGATGGCTACACCTTC
CDR3aa: CAISETGTGDGYTF
j_gene: TRBJ1-2
d_gene: TRBD1
abundance: NA
len: 14
v_gene: TRBV10-3

CDR3nt: TGTGCCAGCAGCGTCAGCGGGGTTATAGGAGGAAACACCATATATTTT
CDR3aa: CASSVSGVIGGNTIYF
j_gene: TRBJ1-3
d_gene: NA
abundance: once
len: 16
v_gene: TRBV9

CDR3nt: TGTGCCAGCGAGGGGGGGCGCGGGACCCAGTACTTC
CDR3aa: CASEGGRGTQYF
j_gene: TRBJ2-5
d_gene: NA
abundance: once
len: 12
v_gene: TRBV27

CDR3nt: TGTGCCAGCAGCAATGCTCAACTAGCGGGAAAGTACGAGCAGTACTTC
CDR3aa: CASSNAQLAGKYEQYF
j_gene: TRBJ2-7
d_gene: TRBD2
abundance: NA
len: 16
v_gene: TRBV3-1/TRBV3-2

CDR3nt: TGTGCCAGCAGCCAGATCCCCTGGACAGAGGAGAACACCGGGGAGCTGTTTTTT
CDR3aa: CASSQIPWTEENTGELFF
j_gene: TRBJ2-2
d_gene: NA
abundance: NA
len: 18
v_gene: TRBV7-2

CDR3nt: TGTGCCAGCAGCTTTAGACGGCAGGGGAGAAACACCATATATTTT
CDR3aa: CASSFRRQGRNTIYF
j_gene: TRBJ1-3
d_gene: NA
abundance: NA
len: 15
v_gene: TRBV5-6

CDR3nt: TGTGCCAGCAGCGTCACAGGGGTCTATGGAAACACCATATATTTT
CDR3aa: CASSVTGVYGNTIYF
j_gene: TRBJ1-3
d_gene: TRBD1
abundance: NA
len: 15
v_gene: TRBV6-5

CDR3nt: TGTGCCAGCTCACTCGACAGGGGGCTCACTGAAGCTTTCTTT
CDR3aa: CASSLDRGLTEAFF
j_gene: TRBJ1-1
d_gene: TRBD1
abundance: NA
len: 14
v_gene: TRBV18

CDR3nt: TGTGCCAGCAGCTTAAATGGGCTAGCGGGAGTTGAGCAGTTCTTC
CDR3aa: CASSLNGLAGVEQFF
j_gene: TRBJ2-1
d_gene: TRBD2
abundance: NA
len: 15
v_gene: TRBV7-3

CDR3nt: TGTGCCAGTAGTATGATTTGGGGGCGCGAGCAGTTCTTC
CDR3aa: CASSMIWGREQFF
j_gene: TRBJ2-1
d_gene: NA
abundance: NA
len: 13
v_gene: TRBV19

CDR3nt: TGCGCCAGCAGCCCTGGACAGGGCGGTCAGCCCCAGCATTTT
CDR3aa: CASSPGQGGQPQHF
j_gene: TRBJ1-5
d_gene: TRBD1
abundance: few
len: 14
v_gene: TRBV5-1

CDR3nt: TGTGCCAGCAGCTTCCCTTCGGAGGCGCAGTACTTC
CDR3aa: CASSFPSEAQYF
j_gene: TRBJ2-7
d_gene: NA
abundance: NA
len: 12
v_gene: TRBV7-2

CDR3nt: TGTGCCAGCAGCCCCCGACCCGAATTGAGGGAGACCCAGTACTTC
CDR3aa: CASSPRPELRETQYF
j_gene: TRBJ2-5
d_gene: NA
abundance: NA
len: 15
v_gene: TRBV9

CDR3nt: TGTGCCAGCAGGAGGACAGGACAAAATGAAAAACTGTTTTTT
CDR3aa: CASRRTGQNEKLFF
j_gene: TRBJ1-4
d_gene: TRBD1
abundance: NA
len: 14
v_gene: TRBV28

CDR3nt: TGTGCCAGCAGCCGATTAGCGGGAGGGTTCATAGATACGCAGTATTTT
CDR3aa: CASSRLAGGFIDTQYF
j_gene: TRBJ2-3
d_gene: TRBD2
abundance: NA
len: 16
v_gene: TRBV13

CDR3nt: TGTGCCAGCAGCCAAGGCGGGACTAGCGGTTTCGAGCAGTACTTC
CDR3aa: CASSQGGTSGFEQYF
j_gene: TRBJ2-7
d_gene: TRBD2
abundance: NA
len: 15
v_gene: TRBV4-2

CDR3nt: TGCGCCAGCAGCCCGATGACATGGTCGGATGAAAAACTGTTTTTT
CDR3aa: CASSPMTWSDEKLFF
j_gene: TRBJ1-4
d_gene: NA
abundance: NA
len: 15
v_gene: TRBV5-1

CDR3nt: TGCGCCAGCAGCTTTATTCCGGGATTACAGGGGGCGGGCGAGCAGTACTTC
CDR3aa: CASSFIPGLQGAGEQYF
j_gene: TRBJ2-7
d_gene: TRBD1
abundance: NA
len: 17
v_gene: TRBV5-1

CDR3nt: TGTGCCAGCTCACCACAGGGACAGGGACCCTACGAGCAGTACTTC
CDR3aa: CASSPQGQGPYEQYF
j_gene: TRBJ2-7
d_gene: TRBD1
abundance: NA
len: 15
v_gene: TRBV18

CDR3nt: TGTGCCAGCAGCGCCGACAGGGAACCTTATGGCTACACCTTC
CDR3aa: CASSADREPYGYTF
j_gene: TRBJ1-2
d_gene: TRBD1
abundance: NA
len: 14
v_gene: TRBV5-4

CDR3nt: TGCGCCAGCAGCTTGGAGCAGGGGGCTGGAAACACCATATATTTT
CDR3aa: CASSLEQGAGNTIYF
j_gene: TRBJ1-3
d_gene: TRBD1
abundance: NA
len: 15
v_gene: TRBV5-1

CDR3nt: TGTGCCAGCAGTTTCAGCGGGAACGGTCTGGATGAGCAGTTCTTC
CDR3aa: CASSFSGNGLDEQFF
j_gene: TRBJ2-1
d_gene: TRBD2
abundance: NA
len: 15
v_gene: TRBV5-8

CDR3nt: TGCGCCAGCAGCCAGGGACTATTCAATGAGCAGTTCTTC
CDR3aa: CASSQGLFNEQFF
j_gene: TRBJ2-1
d_gene: TRBD2
abundance: NA
len: 13
v_gene: TRBV4-1

CDR3nt: TGTGCCAGCAGCTTAGCGCTAGGGGAAAATCAGCCCCAGCATTTT
CDR3aa: CASSLALGENQPQHF
j_gene: TRBJ1-5
d_gene: NA
abundance: NA
len: 15
v_gene: TRBV7-2

CDR3nt: TGCGCCAGCAGCTTGGCAGGGAAGACTGAAGCTTTCTTT
CDR3aa: CASSLAGKTEAFF
j_gene: TRBJ1-1
d_gene: NA
abundance: NA
len: 13
v_gene: TRBV5-1

CDR3nt: TGTGCCAGCAGCTTATACACAGATACGCAGTATTTT
CDR3aa: CASSLYTDTQYF
j_gene: TRBJ2-3
d_gene: NA
abundance: NA
len: 12
v_gene: TRBV7-2

CDR3nt: TGTGCCATCAGCGCCGGGACTAGCGGGAGGCACAATGAGCAGTTCTTC
CDR3aa: CAISAGTSGRHNEQFF
j_gene: TRBJ2-1
d_gene: TRBD2
abundance: NA
len: 16
v_gene: TRBV10-3

CDR3nt: TGCGCCAGCAGCCAGGGGACAGCGAGAACCTACGAGCAGTACTTC
CDR3aa: CASSQGTARTYEQYF
j_gene: TRBJ2-7
d_gene: TRBD1
abundance: once
len: 15
v_gene: TRBV4-1

CDR3nt: TGTGCAAGCTTGGAATCTTATAGCGGACAGGGGATTACCGGGGAGCTGTTTTTT
CDR3aa: CASLESYSGQGITGELFF
j_gene: TRBJ2-2
d_gene: TRBD1
abundance: NA
len: 18
v_gene: TRBV7-8

CDR3nt: TGTGCCAGCAGTCCTGTAGCGAGCTCAAACACCATATATTTT
CDR3aa: CASSPVASSNTIYF
j_gene: TRBJ1-3
d_gene: NA
abundance: NA
len: 14
v_gene: TRBV6-5

CDR3nt: TGTGCCAGCAGCCCCCAGGGAGGCGGGGTGGGCACTGAAGCTTTCTTT
CDR3aa: CASSPQGGGVGTEAFF
j_gene: TRBJ1-1
d_gene: NA
abundance: NA
len: 16
v_gene: TRBV7-8

CDR3nt: TGCGCCAGCAGCTTGTGGTCAGGGCCCGGGGAAAAACTGTTTTTT
CDR3aa: CASSLWSGPGEKLFF
j_gene: TRBJ1-4
d_gene: NA
abundance: NA
len: 15
v_gene: TRBV5-1

CDR3nt: TGTGCCAGCAGCCCCGTTAGCACAGATACGCAGTATTTT
CDR3aa: CASSPVSTDTQYF
j_gene: TRBJ2-3
d_gene: NA
abundance: NA
len: 13
v_gene: TRBV7-8

CDR3nt: TGTGCCAGCTTCAGAACGTCAGCGGGAGGGCCCACAGATACGCAGTATTTT
CDR3aa: CASFRTSAGGPTDTQYF
j_gene: TRBJ2-3
d_gene: TRBD2
abundance: NA
len: 17
v_gene: TRBV2

CDR3nt: TGTGCCAGCAGTTACGAAACGGACACTGAAGCTTTCTTT
CDR3aa: CASSYETDTEAFF
j_gene: TRBJ1-1
d_gene: NA
abundance: NA
len: 13
v_gene: TRBV6-5

CDR3nt: TGTGCCACCAGCAGAGATAGAGGAGGAGAGACCCAGTACTTC
CDR3aa: CATSRDRGGETQYF
j_gene: TRBJ2-5
d_gene: NA
abundance: once
len: 14
v_gene: TRBV15

CDR3nt: TGCAGCGTTTCAGGGCGCTCTGAAGCTTTCTTT
CDR3aa: CSVSGRSEAFF
j_gene: TRBJ1-1
d_gene: NA
abundance: NA
len: 11
v_gene: TRBV29-1

CDR3nt: TGTGCCAGCAGCCGACAGGGCCACCTATACGAGCAGTACTTC
CDR3aa: CASSRQGHLYEQYF
j_gene: TRBJ2-7
d_gene: TRBD1
abundance: NA
len: 14
v_gene: TRBV16

CDR3nt: TGTGCCAGCTCACCTTCCAGGGGAATGAACACTGAAGCTTTCTTT
CDR3aa: CASSPSRGMNTEAFF
j_gene: TRBJ1-1
d_gene: NA
abundance: NA
len: 15
v_gene: TRBV18

CDR3nt: TGTGCCAGCCGCGGGGGGACTGAAGCTTTCTTT
CDR3aa: CASRGGTEAFF
j_gene: TRBJ1-1
d_gene: NA
abundance: NA
len: 11
v_gene: TRBV3-1/TRBV3-2

CDR3nt: TGTGCCAGCAGGGGGCCCTCCACAGATACGCAGTATTTT
CDR3aa: CASRGPSTDTQYF
j_gene: TRBJ2-3
d_gene: NA
abundance: NA
len: 13
v_gene: TRBV7-9

CDR3nt: TGTGCCAGCAGGGGAACAGGGGGGAAAACTGAAGCTTTCTTT
CDR3aa: CASRGTGGKTEAFF
j_gene: TRBJ1-1
d_gene: TRBD1
abundance: NA
len: 14
v_gene: TRBV28